These 4 T cell receptor beta chains share one sample of origin, sequenced in a study of beta chain features in type 1 diabetes. The authors reverse transcribed all of the isolated RNA, so sequencing captured expressed TCRB transcripts. TCRdb's copy holds only in-frame clones and misses some; the assay was immunoSEQ multiplex PCR. The table lists about half a million clones, approximately 31% of them singletons, with about 0.06% in the top ten. Sequences were obtained from naive CD4+ T cells from blood. These receptors came from a man younger than 30 in good health.

The gene calls are TRBV5-1 and TRBJ1-1; unclear D gene. Per the germline V gene, CDR1 is SGHRS and CDR2 is YFSETQ. The germline V and J ends were trimmed by 4 bases and 1 base, with 11 bases remaining between them. The CDR3 loop spans 14 amino acids. The CDR3 is CASSVTPGNTEAFF. The CDR3 region has the DNA TGCGCCAGCAGCGTGACACCAGGGAACACTGAAGCTTTCTTT.

This clone was seen a few times. This chain connects TRBV10-3 to TRBJ2-4; D gene uncertain. V lost 3 bases to trimming and J lost 8 bases, with 5 bases between them. This CDR3 comprises 11 residues. The germline V gene encodes CDR1 ENHRY and CDR2 SYGVKD. CDR3 sequence (DNA): TGTGCCATCAGTGAAGGGTACATTCAGTACTTC. Its protein is CAISEGYIQYF.

This clone turned up a few times. This sequence joins TRBV12-5 and TRBJ2-1; D is uncertain. The CDR3 is 14 amino acids. V gave up 6 bases and J gave up 2 bases, with 11 bases separating them. Per the germline V gene, CDR1 is LGHNT and CDR2 is FRNRAP. The CDR3 protein is CASGPLRAYNEQFF. CDR3 bases: TGTGCTAGTGGCCCCCTTAGGGCCTACAATGAGCAGTTCTTC.

The table lists this clone with a few counts. This chain joins TRBV29-1 and TRBJ1-2; D uncertain. V dropped 2 bases and J dropped 4 bases, with 8 bases sitting between them. CDR3 length equals 12 residues. Germline assignment: CDR1 SQVTM and CDR2 ANQGSEA. CDR3 region: CSVEHGSYGYTF. The CDR3 DNA reads TGCAGCGTTGAACATGGGAGCTATGGCTACACCTTC.